The rows below give T cell receptor beta chains drawn from one sample of a study of low-dose radiotherapy and immunotherapy resistance in tumors. TCRdb re-derived calls from the reads in MiXCR, one entry per CDR3 protein. This repertoire shows some 100,000 distinct CDR3 sequences, 20% to 25% found once; its top ten account for over 10%. The sequencing here drew on PBMCs, taken after low-dose radiotherapy plus immunotherapy. These receptors were taken from a female donor with ovarian cancer. The CDR3 runs from the conserved cysteine through the conserved F or W. D genes are given only for firm matches. Not all rows give a size; the values are once, few, many and, for expanded clones, a class.

TRBJ2-5 TRBD2 many TRBV24-1 TGTGCCACCAGTGAAGGGGGACTAGCGGAAGAGACCCAGTACTTC CATSEGGLAEETQYF
TRBJ2-3 TRBD2 many TRBV12-3/TRBV12-4 TGTGCCAGCAGTCTGACTAGCGGGGCCGGAGATACGCAGTATTTT CASSLTSGAGDTQYF
TRBJ1-5 NA many TRBV6-2/TRBV6-3 TGTGCCAGCGAAGGGGCCCGACAGCCCCAGCATTTT CASEGARQPQHF
TRBJ2-7 TRBD2 many TRBV11-3 TGTGCCAGCAGCGAGCAGGGGACTAGCGGGAGAGGAGAGCAGTACTTC CASSEQGTSGRGEQYF
TRBJ2-1 TRBD2 many TRBV19 TGTGCCAGTAGTCCCCGCGGGGGAGCCGGAGTAGGGGACAATGAGCAGTTCTTC CASSPRGGAGVGDNEQFF
TRBJ2-5 TRBD1 many TRBV29-1 TGCAGCGTCGGAACAGGGGGCTTACAGACCCAGTACTTC CSVGTGGLQTQYF
TRBJ1-1 TRBD1 many TRBV7-9 TGTGCCAGCAGCTCCGGACAGGGGGTGAACACTGAAGCTTTCTTT CASSSGQGVNTEAFF
TRBJ2-7 TRBD2 many TRBV7-2 TGTGCCAGCAGCTTAGGCCCGAAAGGCGGGGGAAGCACCTACGAGCAGTACTTC CASSLGPKGGGSTYEQYF
TRBJ2-7 TRBD1 few TRBV11-3 TGTGCCAGCAGTAAGGGGGACAGCTCCTACGAGCAGTACTTC CASSKGDSSYEQYF
TRBJ1-1 NA few TRBV24-1 TGTGCCACCTACCGGGACGCTGAAGCTTTCTTT CATYRDAEAFF
TRBJ2-1 NA NA TRBV7-3 TGTGCCAGCAGCTTAGGTCGTAACAATGAGCAGTTCTTC CASSLGRNNEQFF
TRBJ2-4 TRBD2 many TRBV29-1 TGCAGCGTAGGGACTAGCGGGAGAACCGGCATTCAGTACTTC CSVGTSGRTGIQYF
TRBJ2-7 NA many TRBV15 TGTGCCACCAGCAGAGGGGCCAATCGCTACGAGCAGTACTTC CATSRGANRYEQYF
TRBJ1-5 TRBD1 few TRBV5-1 TGCGCCAGCAGCTTCGGACAGGGGAGGAATCAGCCCCAGCATTTT CASSFGQGRNQPQHF
TRBJ1-1 TRBD1 NA TRBV5-1 TGCGCCAGCAGCCCGAAGGGACAGACCCTGAACACTGAAGCTTTCTTT CASSPKGQTLNTEAFF
TRBJ2-1 NA many TRBV7-8 TGTGCCAGCAGCTTAGGGGTCGGGAGCTCCTACAATGAGCAGTTCTTC CASSLGVGSSYNEQFF
TRBJ2-7 NA few TRBV27 TGTGCCAGCAGTTTACGACGGGCCTACGAGCAGTACTTC CASSLRRAYEQYF
TRBJ2-3 NA many TRBV2 TGTGCCAGCAGTGAGGCCAGTCGCACAGATACGCAGTATTTT CASSEASRTDTQYF
TRBJ2-1 TRBD2 many TRBV28 TGTGCCAGCAGCCTCGAGAGGACTAGCGGGAGTTGGAGGTACAATGAGCAGTTCTTC CASSLERTSGSWRYNEQFF
TRBJ1-6 NA many TRBV15 TGTGCCACCAGCAGAGATCTCAGGGGATCCGGTTCACCCCTCCACTTT CATSRDLRGSGSPLHF
TRBJ1-1 NA NA TRBV19 TGTGCCAGTGGACCGATGACAGGTTTTAGTAACACTGAAGCTTTCTTT CASGPMTGFSNTEAFF
TRBJ2-3 NA many TRBV20-1 TGCAGTGCTAGAGCCCTAAGGTCCCGCACAGATACGCAGTATTTT CSARALRSRTDTQYF
TRBJ1-4 NA many TRBV28 TGTGCCAGCAGTTTTGGGGGAGAAAAACTGTTTTTT CASSFGGEKLFF
TRBJ2-7 TRBD1 once TRBV20-1 TGCAGTGCCGGACAGGGGAAAAACGAGCAGTACTTC CSAGQGKNEQYF
TRBJ2-7 NA many TRBV27 TGTGCCAGCAGCTTATCCCGGGGCTCCTACGAGCAGTACTTC CASSLSRGSYEQYF
TRBJ2-3 NA many TRBV6-4 TGTGCCAGCAGTGACGTCCCAGGGGCAAACACAGATACGCAGTATTTT CASSDVPGANTDTQYF
TRBJ1-5 TRBD1 many TRBV30 TGTGCCTGGAGTCGACCCGGGACAGGGGGGTTCCAGCCCCAGCATTTT CAWSRPGTGGFQPQHF
TRBJ2-7 TRBD1 many TRBV5-1 TGCGCCAGCAGCTTGGCCGGGACAGTCGATGAGCAGTACTTC CASSLAGTVDEQYF
TRBJ1-2 NA NA TRBV2 TGTGCCAGCAGTGTCGGCAGGGCATCGGGAGGCTACACCTTC CASSVGRASGGYTF
TRBJ2-2 NA many TRBV19 TGTGCCAGCGTGCCCAGGGGAAACACCGGGGAGCTGTTTTTT CASVPRGNTGELFF
TRBJ2-2 TRBD1 NA TRBV20-1 TGCAGTGCTAGCAACAGGGGGGCCGGCGGGGACTGTTTTTTT CSASNRGAGGDCFF
TRBJ2-6 NA few TRBV5-1 TGCGCCAGCAGCTTCAAGGGGGAGGGGGGGGCCAACGTCCTGACTTTC CASSFKGEGGANVLTF
TRBJ2-7 TRBD1 many TRBV27 TGTGCCAGCAGCCCCAGGTGGGACAGTAGCTCCTACGAGCAGTACTTC CASSPRWDSSSYEQYF
TRBJ2-7 NA many TRBV7-6 TGTGCCAGCAGCTTAAAAACCTTATCCTACGAGCAGTACTTC CASSLKTLSYEQYF
TRBJ2-7 NA NA TRBV24-1 TGTGCCACCAGTGTTCCAGGGCACCACGAGCAGTACTTC CATSVPGHHEQYF
TRBJ2-5 TRBD1 many TRBV4-2 TGTGCCAGCAGATCAGGGGTCACAGGGGACCAAGAGACCCAGTACTTC CASRSGVTGDQETQYF
TRBJ2-2 TRBD1 many TRBV28 TGTGCCAGCAGTCCGGAACAGGGGTGGCTAGCCCCCGGGGAGCTGTTTTTT CASSPEQGWLAPGELFF
TRBJ2-7 TRBD1 many TRBV7-2 TGTGCCAGCAGCTTAGGGCAGGGGGCCGCCTACGAGCAGTACTTC CASSLGQGAAYEQYF
TRBJ1-2 NA many TRBV20-1 TGCAGTGCCCTCCTAATATCCGAGCGCTATGGCTACACCTTC CSALLISERYGYTF
TRBJ2-1 NA NA TRBV20-1 TGCAGTGCTAGACCCCCCGCGACCCCTTTATACAATGAGCAGTTCTTC CSARPPATPLYNEQFF
TRBJ2-1 NA many TRBV28 TGTGCCAGCAGCATCCCTGGGGCGCGACCGACAGCGGGCTCCTACAATGAGCAGTTCTTC CASSIPGARPTAGSYNEQFF
TRBJ1-6 NA many TRBV4-3 TGCGCCAGCAGCCACAACACCAATTCACCCCTCCACTTT CASSHNTNSPLHF
TRBJ1-2 NA many TRBV3-1 TGTGCCAGCAGCCAATCCCGCGGATTCTATGGCTACACCTTC CASSQSRGFYGYTF
TRBJ1-5 TRBD1 many TRBV20-1 TGCAGTGCTAGAAGGCGGGCAGGGGGCGGAAAAGGCAATCAGCCCCAGCATTTT CSARRRAGGGKGNQPQHF
TRBJ2-5 TRBD2 many TRBV6-2/TRBV6-3 TGTGCCAGCAGTGTTCGGACTAGCGGGAGCCCGGGGGAGACCCAGTACTTC CASSVRTSGSPGETQYF
TRBJ2-3 TRBD2 many TRBV6-2/TRBV6-3 TGTGCCAGCAGTCTGCGACTAGCGGCGACAGATACGCAGTATTTT CASSLRLAATDTQYF
TRBJ2-5 NA NA TRBV6-2/TRBV6-3 TGTGCCAGCAGTTACTCGAGGGACTGGACGCAGACCCAGTACTTC CASSYSRDWTQTQYF
TRBJ2-1 NA many TRBV5-4 TGTGCCAGCAGCCCGTCGGGCGCTGGGCAGTTCTTC CASSPSGAGQFF
TRBJ2-7 NA many TRBV5-1 TGCGCCAGCAGCTTGGAGTCCCCTAGCGTGTACGAGCAGTACTTC CASSLESPSVYEQYF
TRBJ2-7 TRBD2 many TRBV27 TGTGCCAGCAGTTGGACTAGCGGAGCCTACGAGCAGTACTTC CASSWTSGAYEQYF